A selection of T cell receptor beta chains follows, all from one sample in a study of T cell responses to AZD1222 COVID-19 vaccine. Sequencing was performed with immunoSEQ multiplex PCR; in TCRdb, only in-frame clones are kept and a portion is missing. The repertoire holds around 200,000 clones, with approximately 95% as singletons. Sequenced here: peripheral blood, sampled 28 days after the second dose of the MenACWY control vaccine. The receptor source for this set is an adult who received the MenACWY meningococcal vaccine as a control. The CDR3 runs from the conserved cysteine through the conserved F or W. The D gene is left open where the match is weak. Clone size is stated in some rows and not others, as once, few, many or a class when expanded.

CDR3	DNA	J	V	D	size
CASSYSKYSNQPQHF	TGTGCCAGCAGTTACTCGAAGTATAGCAATCAGCCCCAGCATTTT	TRBJ1-5	TRBV6-5	.	.
CASSEGIAALVQYF	TGTGCCAGCAGTGAAGGGATAGCGGCCTTAGTCCAGTACTTC	TRBJ2-5	TRBV6-1	.	once
CASSQSTVETQYF	TGTGCCAGCAGCCAATCAACCGTTGAGACCCAGTACTTC	TRBJ2-5	TRBV4-2	.	.
CASSLDPGNRRGYTF	TGTGCCAGCAGCTTAGACCCAGGGAACAGACGCGGCTACACCTTC	TRBJ1-2	TRBV7-9	.	.
CASSLEVRVGQETQYF	TGCGCCAGCAGCTTGGAGGTCAGGGTCGGGCAAGAGACCCAGTACTTC	TRBJ2-5	TRBV5-1	.	once
CAWSAPLRSGNTIYF	TGTGCCTGGAGTGCCCCCCTTCGCTCTGGAAACACCATATATTTT	TRBJ1-3	TRBV30	.	.
CASSQVRASTDTQYF	TGTGCCAGCAGCCAAGTCAGGGCAAGCACAGATACGCAGTATTTT	TRBJ2-3	TRBV3-1/TRBV3-2	.	.
CASSQDRFLANYGYTF	TGCGCCAGCAGCCAAGATCGTTTCTTAGCTAACTATGGCTACACCTTC	TRBJ1-2	TRBV4-3	.	.
CASSRGPGNTEAFF	TGTGCCAGCAGTAGGGGGCCGGGTAACACTGAAGCTTTCTTT	TRBJ1-1	TRBV28	TRBD1	.
CASSLWGAGYNEQFF	TGTGCCAGCAGCTTGTGGGGGGCCGGGTACAATGAGCAGTTCTTC	TRBJ2-1	TRBV5-6	.	.
CATSRERSTDTQYF	TGTGCCACCAGCAGAGAAAGATCCACAGATACGCAGTATTTT	TRBJ2-3	TRBV15	.	.
CASTLEDSLFEAFF	TGTGCCAGCACCCTGGAGGACAGTCTCTTTGAAGCTTTCTTT	TRBJ1-1	TRBV7-9	.	.
CASRTGRASTVTDTQYF	TGTGCCAGCAGGACGGGGCGGGCTAGTACCGTCACAGATACGCAGTATTTT	TRBJ2-3	TRBV11-2	.	.
CASSAGTARRGDNEQFF	TGTGCCAGCAGTGCCGGGACAGCCCGTCGAGGGGACAATGAGCAGTTCTTC	TRBJ2-1	TRBV6-1	TRBD1	.
CSVAGQGRSEAFF	TGCAGCGTTGCGGGACAGGGTCGGTCTGAAGCTTTCTTT	TRBJ1-1	TRBV29-1	TRBD1	.
CASSPSGIGAETQYF	TGTGCCAGCAGCCCCTCGGGGATCGGGGCCGAGACCCAGTACTTC	TRBJ2-5	TRBV5-5	.	.
CASSHSYEGGYEQYF	TGTGCCAGCAGCCATTCTTACGAGGGGGGTTACGAGCAGTACTTC	TRBJ2-7	TRBV14	.	.
CASSVGGAGEETQYF	TGTGCCAGCAGCGTAGGAGGGGCGGGGGAGGAGACCCAGTACTTC	TRBJ2-5	TRBV9	TRBD2	.
CASSALGSSYEQYF	TGTGCCAGCAGTGCCTTGGGGAGCTCCTACGAGCAGTACTTC	TRBJ2-7	TRBV27	.	.
CSLKWGEKLFF	TGCAGCCTTAAATGGGGGGAAAAACTGTTTTTT	TRBJ1-4	TRBV29-1	.	.
CASSLQGTTNEKLFF	TGTGCCAGCAGCTTACAGGGGACAACTAATGAAAAACTGTTTTTT	TRBJ1-4	TRBV7-2	.	.
CASSPLGEGNQPQHF	TGTGCCAGCAGTCCATTGGGGGAGGGGAATCAGCCCCAGCATTTT	TRBJ1-5	TRBV28	.	.
CASSQGGQVNEKLFF	TGTGCCAGCAGCCAAGGCGGACAGGTTAATGAAAAACTGTTTTTT	TRBJ1-4	TRBV4-2	TRBD1	once
CALGGGNEQFF	TGTGCCTTGGGCGGAGGTAATGAGCAGTTCTTC	TRBJ2-1	TRBV7-9	.	once
CASSYSLTDPYEQYF	TGTGCCAGCAGTTACTCGCTCACCGACCCCTACGAGCAGTACTTC	TRBJ2-7	TRBV6-5	.	.
CASSLNTGTGVYEQYF	TGTGCCAGCAGCTTAAATACCGGGACAGGGGTTTACGAGCAGTACTTC	TRBJ2-7	TRBV11-2	TRBD1	.
CASSPGTGAYEQYF	TGCGCCAGCAGCCCCGGGACAGGGGCCTACGAGCAGTACTTC	TRBJ2-7	TRBV5-1	TRBD1	.
CASSTQVNQPQHF	TGTGCCAGTAGTACCCAGGTCAATCAGCCCCAGCATTTT	TRBJ1-5	TRBV19	.	.
CASSPRRTSGGFNEQFF	TGTGCCAGCAGCCCTCGGAGGACTAGCGGGGGTTTCAATGAGCAGTTCTTC	TRBJ2-1	TRBV7-2	TRBD2	.
CASSLGRAGGTYNSPLHF	TGTGCCAGCAGTCTAGGTCGGGCAGGGGGTACCTATAATTCACCCCTCCACTTT	TRBJ1-6	TRBV28	TRBD1	.
CSAAGQGGTDTQYF	TGCAGCGCCGCCGGGCAGGGGGGCACAGATACGCAGTATTTT	TRBJ2-3	TRBV29-1	TRBD1	.
CASSQGRKLFF	TGCGCCAGCAGCCAAGGGAGAAAACTGTTTTTT	TRBJ1-4	TRBV4-1	.	once
CASSIGTANYGYTF	TGTGCCAGTAGCATCGGGACAGCAAACTATGGCTACACCTTC	TRBJ1-2	TRBV19	TRBD1	.
CASSRGLAGGIEQFF	TGCGCCAGCAGCCGAGGACTAGCGGGGGGAATTGAGCAGTTCTTC	TRBJ2-1	TRBV4-1	TRBD2	.
CAISDPRDSGNTIYF	TGTGCCATCAGTGACCCCCGGGACTCTGGAAACACCATATATTTT	TRBJ1-3	TRBV10-3	.	.
CASSPGGRDEQYF	TGTGCCAGCAGTCCGGGGGGCCGGGACGAGCAGTACTTC	TRBJ2-7	TRBV4-2	.	.
CASSYSGTGNTEAFF	TGTGCCAGCAGTTACTCGGGGACAGGGAACACTGAAGCTTTCTTT	TRBJ1-1	TRBV6-5	TRBD1	.
CAWSRSMNTEAFF	TGTGCCTGGAGTAGGAGCATGAACACTGAAGCTTTCTTT	TRBJ1-1	TRBV30	.	.
CASRTPFSYGYTF	TGTGCCAGCAGAACACCTTTTAGCTATGGCTACACCTTC	TRBJ1-2	TRBV12-3/TRBV12-4	.	.
CASSLGGGVNYNEQFF	TGTGCCAGCAGCTTAGGAGGCGGGGTAAACTACAATGAGCAGTTCTTC	TRBJ2-1	TRBV7-2	.	.
CASHDRGYTGELFF	TGTGCCAGCCACGATAGGGGCTACACCGGGGAGCTGTTTTTT	TRBJ2-2	TRBV3-1/TRBV3-2	.	.
CASKVAGSGANVLTF	TGTGCCAGCAAGGTAGCGGGGTCTGGGGCCAACGTCCTGACTTTC	TRBJ2-6	TRBV7-2	TRBD2	.
CASSPRDRGNEKLFF	TGCGCCAGCAGCCCCCGGGACAGGGGTAACGAAAAACTGTTTTTT	TRBJ1-4	TRBV4-1	TRBD1	.
CASSPRDRNEQFF	TGTGCCAGCAGCCCCAGGGACAGGAATGAGCAGTTCTTC	TRBJ2-1	TRBV7-3	TRBD1	.
CASSPPGQAINQPQHF	TGTGCCAGCTCACCACCGGGACAGGCGATCAATCAGCCCCAGCATTTT	TRBJ1-5	TRBV18	TRBD1	.
CASSFRLAGPRAQYF	TGTGCCAGCAGTTTCCGACTAGCGGGGCCCCGGGCCCAGTACTTC	TRBJ2-5	TRBV28	TRBD2	.
CASSNMGGPPQHF	TGTGCCAGTAGCAATATGGGTGGTCCGCCCCAGCATTTT	TRBJ1-5	TRBV19	.	.
CASSPTGTDSYEQYF	TGCGCCAGCAGCCCTACCGGGACAGACTCCTACGAGCAGTACTTC	TRBJ2-7	TRBV5-1	TRBD1	.
CASSYSSEWATEAFF	TGTGCCAGCAGTTACTCCTCCGAATGGGCCACTGAAGCTTTCTTT	TRBJ1-1	TRBV6-5	.	.
CASSSGTGSVGYTF	TGTGCCAGCAGCTCCGGGACAGGGTCTGTTGGCTACACCTTC	TRBJ1-2	TRBV7-9	TRBD1	.
CASSLSVGKQYF	TGTGCCAGCAGTTTATCTGTGGGGAAGCAGTACTTC	TRBJ2-7	TRBV28	.	.
CASSLSVGQGDNQPQHF	TGTGCCAGCAGTTTATCGGTCGGACAGGGCGACAATCAGCCCCAGCATTTT	TRBJ1-5	TRBV27	TRBD1	.